This T cell receptor beta chain was found in a study of blood T cells in healthy people across ages. Notes on the study in general: Compared with aged donors, long-lived donors showed fewer expanded clones, suggesting selection.

Through a sample-barcoded 5' primer and a J-beta primer mix, a second PCR was run for roughly 7 to 11 cycles. TCRdb re-derived calls from the 5' RACE reads in MiXCR, one entry per CDR3 protein. Of roughly 1,500,000 distinct CDR3 sequences detected, about 43% appear once; the ten largest clones hold roughly 8.2%. The study drew donors from healthy Caucasian individuals in Russia aged 6 to 90. Samples each had at least 5 micrograms of total RNA extracted. The CDR3 is 16 residues long. Germline V gene sequence: CDR1 MNHEY, CDR2 SMNVEV (reference sequence). V was pared by 5 bases and J by 9 bases, with 16 bases of the junction left unmatched. To note about this clonotype: As yet, its antigen is unknown.

Specimen: blood. V usage is TRBV27 and J usage is TRBJ2-1; 7 nucleotides align to TRBD2. This TCR derives from a woman aged 18-29 years in good health. The CDR3 sequence is CASSQRRRELGGEQFF. The CDR3 nucleotides are TGTGCCAGCAGTCAGCGGAGGCGGGAGCTTGGGGGTGAGCAGTTCTTC.